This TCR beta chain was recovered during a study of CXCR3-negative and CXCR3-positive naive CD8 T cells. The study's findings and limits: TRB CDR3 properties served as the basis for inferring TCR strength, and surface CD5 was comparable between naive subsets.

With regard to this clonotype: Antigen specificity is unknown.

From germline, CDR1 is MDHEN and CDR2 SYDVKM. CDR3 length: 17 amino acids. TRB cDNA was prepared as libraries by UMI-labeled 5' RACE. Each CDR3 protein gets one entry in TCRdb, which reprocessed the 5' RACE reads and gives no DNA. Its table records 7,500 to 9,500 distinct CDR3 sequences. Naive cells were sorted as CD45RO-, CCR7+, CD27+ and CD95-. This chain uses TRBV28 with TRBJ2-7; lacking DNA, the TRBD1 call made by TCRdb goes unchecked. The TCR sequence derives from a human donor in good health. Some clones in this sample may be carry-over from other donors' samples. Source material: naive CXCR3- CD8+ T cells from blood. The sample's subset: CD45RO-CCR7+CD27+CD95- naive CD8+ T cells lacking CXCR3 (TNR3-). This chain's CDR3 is CASSLRYGTGVSYEQYF.